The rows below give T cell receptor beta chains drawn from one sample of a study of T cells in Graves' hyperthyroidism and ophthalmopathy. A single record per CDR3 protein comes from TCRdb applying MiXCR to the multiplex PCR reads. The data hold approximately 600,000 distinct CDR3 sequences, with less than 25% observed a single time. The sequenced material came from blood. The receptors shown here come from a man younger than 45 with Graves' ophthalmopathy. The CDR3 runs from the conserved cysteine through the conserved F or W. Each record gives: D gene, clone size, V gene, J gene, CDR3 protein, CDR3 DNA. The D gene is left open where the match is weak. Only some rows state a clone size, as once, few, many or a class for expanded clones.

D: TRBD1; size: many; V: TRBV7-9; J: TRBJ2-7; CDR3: CASSVPGQGAVEQYF; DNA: TGTGCCAGCAGCGTACCGGGACAGGGGGCAGTCGAGCAGTACTTC
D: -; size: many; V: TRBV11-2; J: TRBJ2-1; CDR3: CASSSAYNEQFF; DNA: TGTGCCAGCAGCTCCGCCTACAATGAGCAGTTCTTC
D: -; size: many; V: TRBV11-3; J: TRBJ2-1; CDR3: CASSRGTYESGVEQFF; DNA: TGTGCCAGCAGCCGCGGGACATATGAGAGCGGGGTTGAGCAGTTCTTC
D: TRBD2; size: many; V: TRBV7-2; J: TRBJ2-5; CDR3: CASSLPAGEVKYF; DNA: TGTGCCAGCAGCTTACCAGCGGGAGAAGTAAAGTACTTC
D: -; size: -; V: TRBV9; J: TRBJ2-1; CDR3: CASSVGSGTYNEQFF; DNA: TGTGCCAGCAGCGTAGGTAGTGGAACGTACAATGAGCAGTTCTTC
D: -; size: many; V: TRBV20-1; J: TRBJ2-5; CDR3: CSARDLSGREGGETQYF; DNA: TGCAGTGCTAGAGATCTCTCCGGCAGGGAAGGAGGAGAGACCCAGTACTTC
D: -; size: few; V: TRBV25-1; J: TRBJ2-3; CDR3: CASSEGGQVTQYF; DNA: TGTGCCAGCAGTGAGGGGGGGCAGGTAACGCAGTATTTT
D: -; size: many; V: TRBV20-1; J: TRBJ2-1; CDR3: CSAERGNEQFF; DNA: TGCAGTGCTGAGAGGGGCAATGAGCAGTTCTTC
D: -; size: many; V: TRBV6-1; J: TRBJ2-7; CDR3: CATSRQGTYEQYF; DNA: TGTGCCACCTCCCGGCAGGGGACGTACGAGCAGTACTTC
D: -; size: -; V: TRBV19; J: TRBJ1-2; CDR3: CATKGVPGYTF; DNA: TGTGCCACCAAAGGGGTTCCTGGCTACACCTTC
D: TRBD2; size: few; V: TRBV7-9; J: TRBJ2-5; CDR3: CASGGGLEETQYF; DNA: TGTGCCAGCGGCGGGGGTTTGGAAGAGACCCAGTACTTC
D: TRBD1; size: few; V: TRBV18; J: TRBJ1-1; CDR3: CASSYSPGQGGTEAFF; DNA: TGTGCCAGCTCATACTCTCCGGGACAGGGAGGAACTGAAGCTTTCTTT
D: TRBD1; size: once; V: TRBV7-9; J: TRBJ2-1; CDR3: CASSGKDRDNEQFF; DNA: TGTGCCAGCAGCGGGAAGGACAGGGACAATGAGCAGTTCTTC
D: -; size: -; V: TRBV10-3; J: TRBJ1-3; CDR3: CAISEPGKGRSGNTIYF; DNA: TGTGCCATCAGTGAGCCGGGAAAGGGTAGATCTGGAAACACCATATATTTT
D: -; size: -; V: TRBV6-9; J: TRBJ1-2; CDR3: CASRYPKDTTNYGYTF; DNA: TGTGCCAGCAGGTACCCAAAAGATACTACTAACTATGGCTACACCTTC
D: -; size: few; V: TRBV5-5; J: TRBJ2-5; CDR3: CASGRTTQETQYF; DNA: TGTGCCAGCGGTCGGACAACCCAAGAGACCCAGTACTTC
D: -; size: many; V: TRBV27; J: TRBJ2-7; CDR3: CASSPTLGGSEQYF; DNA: TGTGCCAGCAGTCCGACCTTAGGGGGAAGCGAGCAGTACTTC
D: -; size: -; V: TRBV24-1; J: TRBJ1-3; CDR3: CATSGLGAKGGNTIYF; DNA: TGTGCCACCAGTGGGCTAGGAGCAAAAGGAGGAAACACCATATATTTT
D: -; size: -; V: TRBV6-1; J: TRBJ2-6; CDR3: CASVSGANVLTF; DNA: TGTGCCAGCGTATCTGGGGCCAACGTCCTGACTTTC
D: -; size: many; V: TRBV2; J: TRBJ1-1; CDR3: CASSQQPNTEAFF; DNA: TGTGCCAGCAGCCAACAACCGAACACTGAAGCTTTCTTT
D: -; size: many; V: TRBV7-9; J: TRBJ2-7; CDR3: CASSWAHYEQYF; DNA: TGTGCCAGCAGCTGGGCCCACTACGAGCAGTACTTC